A single sample is the source of the 30 T cell receptor beta chains below, sequenced in a study of CD8 T cells in ankylosing spondylitis. MiXCR, applied by TCRdb to the 5' RACE reads, yields one record per CDR3 protein. The sample lists around 100,000 distinct CDR3 sequences, 24% occurring once. The sequenced material came from synovial fluid, either unsorted or a sorted T cell fraction (not recorded which). Every receptor here comes from a male donor with ankylosing spondylitis.

In this sample, this clonotype turned up a few times. The chain has TRBV4-1 and TRBJ1-6; D perhaps matches TRBD1 (5 bases). This CDR3 has 18 amino acids. Looked up from germline, CDR1 is MGHRA and CDR2 is YSYEKL. The germline V and J ends were trimmed by 3 bases and 6 bases, with 21 bases remaining between them. CDR3 nucleotide sequence: TGCGCCAGCAGCCAGCTATCTGATGGGGGACTGGGTAATTCACCCCTCCACTTT. It yields the protein CASSQLSDGGLGNSPLHF.

The chain recombines TRBV20-1 with TRBJ1-1; D is possibly TRBD1 (6 bases). The CDR3 length is 12 residues. V lost 6 bases to trimming and J lost 4 bases, with 12 bases between them. Germline CDR1 and CDR2: DFQATT and SNEGSKA (reference sequence). Here the CDR3 reads CSAGAPGTEAFF. DNA of the CDR3: TGCAGTGCGGGGGCCCCGGGCACTGAAGCTTTCTTT.

The chain is built from TRBV19 and TRBJ2-3, with unresolved D. V was clipped by 4 bases and J by 3 bases, with 5 bases between them. The CDR3 runs to 12 residues. Germline assignment: CDR1 LNHDA and CDR2 SQIVND (reference sequence). The CDR3 DNA is TGTGCCAGTAGTACCACAACAGATACGCAGTATTTT. It encodes CASSTTTDTQYF.

V gene TRBV7-7 combines with J gene TRBJ2-1, with TRBD2 matching over 13 bases. Germline V gene lookup returns CDR1 SSHAT and CDR2 FNYEAQ (reference sequence). V lost 2 bases, J lost 6 bases, and 4 bases stayed unmatched. This CDR3 has 16 residues. The CDR3: CASSLTGTSGINEQFF. For the CDR3, the DNA is TGTGCCAGCAGCTTAACAGGGACTAGCGGGATCAATGAGCAGTTCTTC.

This chain connects TRBV10-2 to TRBJ1-2; D unresolved. Per germline, CDR1 WSHSY and CDR2 SAAADI. The CDR3 runs to 12 residues. V dropped 8 bases and J dropped 5 bases, with 12 bases sitting between them. CDR3 loop: CASSRAGYGYTF. DNA for the CDR3: TGCGCCAGCTCCCGAGCGGGGTATGGCTACACCTTC.

The rearrangement uses TRBV11-2 and TRBJ2-1, with 7 nucleotides matching TRBD1. Germline CDR1 reads SGHAT; CDR2 reads FQNNGV. The CDR3 covers 14 residues. J gave up 10 bases and V 0 bases, and 6 bases lay outside the gene matches. In DNA form, the CDR3 reads TGTGCCAGCAGCTTAGATCCAGCCAGGGGGGAGCAGTTCTTC. Translating gives CASSLDPARGEQFF.

The V call is TRBV5-1, the J call TRBJ2-3, with 8 bases fitting TRBD1. Germline V lookup: CDR1 SGHRS, CDR2 YFSETQ. The CDR3 loop spans 16 amino acids. Losses at the gene ends were 0 bases for V and 6 bases for J; bases not matched to a gene: 9. Here the CDR3 DNA reads TGCGCCAGCAGCTTGGGACAGGGGTTCGGTTGGGATACGCAGTATTTT. Translating it yields CASSLGQGFGWDTQYF.

This clonotype was counted between two and nine times. This rearrangement joins TRBV20-1 to TRBJ1-5; possible D gene TRBD1, 5 bases. The germline V gene has CDR1 DFQATT and CDR2 SNEGSKA (reference sequence). CDR3 length equals 15 residues. Trimming pared 2 bases from V and 6 bases from J, leaving 17 bases between. For the CDR3, the DNA is TGCAGTGCTAGACGACGGGGGGTTAAGAGTCAGCCCCAGCATTTT. This translates into CSARRRGVKSQPQHF.

The chain has TRBV5-6 and TRBJ1-2, with D perhaps matching TRBD1 (5 bases). The V and J ends lost 1 base and 2 bases respectively, with 15 bases between them. Germline CDR1 and CDR2: SGHDT and YYEEEE. The CDR3 length is 16 residues. The CDR3 is CASSLSTGRRNYGYTF. The CDR3 nucleotides read TGTGCCAGCAGCTTGTCTACGGGACGGAGAAACTATGGCTACACCTTC.

The chain couples TRBV20-1 to TRBJ2-7; D tentatively fits TRBD1 or TRBD2 (5 bases each). The CDR3 spans 15 residues. The germline V and J ends were trimmed by 2 bases and 2 bases, with 16 bases remaining between them. Germline V gene data show CDR1 as DFQATT and CDR2 as SNEGSKA (reference sequence). The CDR3 coding sequence is TGCAGTGCTAGACCCCGGGGCAGTGGGGCCTACGAGCAGTACGTC. Its translation is CSARPRGSGAYEQYV.

V gene TRBV24-1 combines with J gene TRBJ2-1; D call uncertain. Trimming removed 5 bases at V and 6 bases at J, with 13 bases between. The germline CDR1 and CDR2 sequences are KGHDR and SFDVKD. The CDR3 runs 14 residues. DNA for the CDR3: TGTGCCACCAGTGGACCGGTAGAGGTCAATGAGCAGTTCTTC. Its protein product is CATSGPVEVNEQFF.

The rearrangement uses TRBV5-1 and TRBJ2-5, with D maybe TRBD1 (5 bases). Germline V gene data show CDR1 as SGHRS and CDR2 as YFSETQ. Trimming left V 4 bases short and J 4 bases short, with 14 bases between. The CDR3 length is 14 residues. CDR3 sequence reads: CASSHPGCGETQYF. In DNA form, the CDR3 reads TGCGCCAGCAGCCACCCAGGGTGCGGAGAGACCCAGTACTTC.

The chain uses TRBV4-1 and TRBJ1-4; D may be TRBD1 (6 bases). Per germline, CDR1 MGHRA and CDR2 YSYEKL. The CDR3 extends over 14 amino acids. Trimming took 2 bases from V and 11 from J, leaving 15 bases between them. In nucleotides, the CDR3 is TGCGCCAGCAGCCAACGGGGGGCCGGGGTTAAACTGTTTTTT. Its protein product is CASSQRGAGVKLFF.

The chain couples TRBV6-2 or TRBV6-3 to TRBJ1-1; no reliable D call. Germline V gene sequence: CDR1 MNHEY, CDR2 SVGEGT. The CDR3 consists of 13 residues. V was clipped by 0 bases and J by 4 bases, with 6 bases between them. Written as DNA, the CDR3 is TGTGCCAGCAGTTACTCTGGGTTCACTGAAGCTTTCTTT. Its translation: CASSYSGFTEAFF.

The genes are TRBV6-1 and TRBJ1-1, with 7 positions matching TRBD1. J gave up 3 bases and V 4 bases, and 8 bases lay outside the gene matches. CDR1 and CDR2 from the germline V gene are MNHNS and SASEGT. The CDR3 is 15 residues long. The CDR3 is CASSVTGEGYTEAFF. As DNA, the CDR3 is TGTGCCAGCAGTGTTACAGGGGAAGGGTACACTGAAGCTTTCTTT.

V usage is TRBV20-1 and J usage is TRBJ1-6; no reliable D call. This CDR3 is built from 13 residues. Trimming removed 1 base at V and 5 bases at J, with 6 bases between. Per the germline V gene, CDR1 is DFQATT and CDR2 is SNEGSKA (reference sequence). As DNA, the CDR3 is TGCAGTGCTAGAGTAACAGATAATTCACCCCTCCACTTT. It encodes CSARVTDNSPLHF.

The chain recombines TRBV20-1 with TRBJ2-6; possible D gene TRBD1, 5 bases. Per the germline V gene, CDR1 is DFQATT and CDR2 is SNEGSKA (reference sequence). Deletions cut 2 bases from V and 0 bases from J, with 8 bases between. The CDR3 sequence is 15 residues long. CDR3 sequence reads: CSARSQGSGANVLTF. The DNA for the CDR3 is TGCAGTGCTAGATCCCAGGGCTCTGGGGCCAACGTCCTGACTTTC.

This clonotype occurred a few times. This rearrangement joins TRBV6-1 to TRBJ2-7, with D unresolved. The CDR3 covers 13 residues. V was shortened by 6 bases and J by 6 bases, with 15 bases between the two germline ends. The germline gives CDR1 MNHNS, CDR2 SASEGT. CDR3 in DNA: TGTGCCAGCAGCCAAACCGTACAAAGCGAGCAGTACGTC. Protein sequence: CASSQTVQSEQYV.

The chain links TRBV6-6 to TRBJ1-1, with 7 bases lining up with TRBD1. Trimming cost V 6 bases and J 5 bases; bases outside gene matches: 6. Germline CDR1 MNHNY, CDR2 SVGAGI (reference sequence). The CDR3 runs 13 residues. CDR3 in amino acids: CASRDGTATEAFF. The CDR3 DNA sequence: TGTGCCAGCAGGGACGGGACAGCGACTGAAGCTTTCTTT.

In this sample, this clonotype turned up a few times. This chain joins TRBV20-1 and TRBJ2-2; D is possibly TRBD1 or TRBD2 (7 bases each). This CDR3 is 14 amino acids long. Germline-derived CDR1 and CDR2 are DFQATT and SNEGSKA (reference sequence). The V end lost 6 bases, the J end lost 6 bases, and 17 bases lay between the germline ends. The CDR3 sequence is CSATQGGKAGELFF. In DNA, the CDR3 is TGCAGTGCCACGCAGGGGGGGAAGGCCGGGGAGCTGTTTTTT.

A few counts support this clonotype. CDR3 sequence: CASSLTDSSYNEQFF. The CDR3 nucleotides read TGTGCCAGCAGTCTGACCGATAGCTCCTACAATGAGCAGTTCTTC. The chain is built from TRBV27 and TRBJ2-1; D call uncertain. CDR3 length: 15 residues. Per the germline V gene, CDR1 is MNHEY and CDR2 is SMNVEV (reference sequence). Deletions cut 5 bases from V and 0 bases from J, with 11 bases between.

The gene calls are TRBV3-1 and TRBJ2-1; D is unresolved. Germline values: CDR1 LGHDT, CDR2 YNNKEL (reference sequence). The CDR3 consists of 16 residues. Deletions cut 5 bases from V and 6 bases from J, with 20 bases between. CDR3 coding DNA: TGTGCCAGCAGCATTTTAAAGTCGCAAGGGTTCAATGAGCAGTTCTTC. Amino acid sequence: CASSILKSQGFNEQFF.

The rearrangement uses TRBV18 and TRBJ2-1; no clear D. This CDR3 spans 15 amino acids. Germline V gene data show CDR1 as KGHSH and CDR2 as LQKENI. Trimming took 0 bases from V and 2 from J, leaving 8 bases between them. CDR3 amino acids: CASSPPPGTYNEQFF. CDR3 bases: TGTGCCAGCTCACCACCGCCAGGTACCTACAATGAGCAGTTCTTC.

V gene TRBV30 combines with J gene TRBJ2-7, with 9 nucleotides matching TRBD1. Germline V gives CDR1 GTSNPN, CDR2 SVGIG (reference sequence). The CDR3 consists of 15 residues. Trimming cost V 5 bases and J 7 bases; bases outside gene matches: 15. CDR3 sequence reads: CAWAPIQGAVGEQYF. CDR3 in DNA: TGTGCCTGGGCTCCGATACAGGGGGCAGTGGGGGAGCAGTACTTC.

The chain joins TRBV20-1 to TRBJ2-3; 9 positions agree with TRBD1. Germline loops: CDR1 DFQATT, CDR2 SNEGSKA (reference sequence). Germline trimming cut 5 bases from V and 2 bases from J; bases unmatched to any gene: 8. This CDR3 contains 15 residues. CDR3 DNA sequence: TGCAGTGCTGCAGACACAGGGGGCCTCACAGATACGCAGTATTTT. Residues: CSAADTGGLTDTQYF.

This clonotype was recorded a few times. The rearrangement links TRBV10-3 to TRBJ1-5; D is perhaps TRBD1 (6 bases). The CDR3 loop spans 15 amino acids. The V end lost 5 bases, the J end lost 4 bases, and 15 bases lay between the germline ends. Per germline, CDR1 ENHRY and CDR2 SYGVKD. CDR3 coding DNA: TGTGCCATCAGTCAGGGGACGGAGGGAAATCAGCCCCAGCATTTT. Protein sequence: CAISQGTEGNQPQHF.

This clonotype was seen a handful of times. The V gene is TRBV20-1, the J gene TRBJ1-5; D gene ambiguous. The CDR3 consists of 15 residues. Trimming took off 0 bases at V and 4 bases at J, with 13 bases between the two ends. The V gene's germline CDR1 is DFQATT and CDR2 SNEGSKA (reference sequence). In DNA form, the CDR3 reads TGCAGTGCTAGAGATTTTAGGTCAAATAATCAGCCCCAGCATTTT. Its translation is CSARDFRSNNQPQHF.

This clonotype was seen repeatedly, ten times or more. The chain carries TRBV2 and TRBJ2-7; 8 bases line up with TRBD1. Unmatched junction bases numbered 6, after V lost 7 bases and J lost 7 bases. The CDR3 extends over 12 amino acids. Germline lookup yields CDR1 SNHLY and CDR2 FYNNEI. The CDR3 DNA follows: TGTGCCAGCAAAGACAGGGGCGTAGAGCAGTACTTC. Its translation is CASKDRGVEQYF.

The chain has TRBV27 and TRBJ2-1; a weak D match, TRBD2 (5 bases). Germline V gene lookup returns CDR1 MNHEY and CDR2 SMNVEV (reference sequence). The V gene lost 2 bases and the J gene lost 7 bases, with 18 bases spanning the gap. There are 16 residues in the CDR3. CDR3 bases: TGTGCCAGCAGTTTACGGATCGGTTTAACGGGGAATGAGCAGTTCTTC. It codes for CASSLRIGLTGNEQFF.

This clonotype was recorded a few times. The V gene is TRBV7-9, the J gene TRBJ2-7; 8 bases are a match to TRBD1. The germline gives CDR1 SEHNR, CDR2 FQNEAQ (reference sequence). V dropped 2 bases and J dropped 0; count of bases not matched to a gene: 3. CDR3 length: 15 amino acids. The CDR3 DNA reads TGTGCCAGCAGCTTAAGTCAGGGGGCCTCCTACGAGCAGTACTTC. It encodes CASSLSQGASYEQYF.